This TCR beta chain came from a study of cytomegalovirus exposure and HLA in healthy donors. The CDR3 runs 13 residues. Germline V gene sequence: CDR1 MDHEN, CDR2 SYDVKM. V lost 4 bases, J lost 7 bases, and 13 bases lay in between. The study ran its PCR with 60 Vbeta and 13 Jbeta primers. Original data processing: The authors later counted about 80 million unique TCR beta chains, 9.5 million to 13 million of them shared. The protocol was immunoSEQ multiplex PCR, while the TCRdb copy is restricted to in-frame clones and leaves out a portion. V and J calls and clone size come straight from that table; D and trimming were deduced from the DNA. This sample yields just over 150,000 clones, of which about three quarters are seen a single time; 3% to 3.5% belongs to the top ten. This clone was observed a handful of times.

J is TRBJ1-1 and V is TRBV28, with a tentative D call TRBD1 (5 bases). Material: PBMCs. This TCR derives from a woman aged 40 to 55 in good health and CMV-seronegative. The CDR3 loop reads CASSSPWGGEAFF. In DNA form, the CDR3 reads TGTGCCAGCAGTTCCCCGTGGGGCGGTGAAGCTTTCTTT.